A selection of T cell receptor beta chains follows, all from one sample in a study of T cell responses to AZD1222 COVID-19 vaccine. Using immunoSEQ multiplex PCR, the repertoire was profiled, and TCRdb retains in-frame clones only, with some absent. This sample has about 130,000 clones, with around 94% found just once. The specimen was peripheral blood, collected on day 0 of AZD1222 vaccination. The receptors come from an adult in good health. CDR3s include the opening cysteine and the closing phenylalanine or tryptophan. The order of the fields is CDR3 protein, CDR3 DNA, J gene, CDR3 length, clone size, D gene, V gene. A D gene is named only where the DNA matches it firmly. Clone size is given for some rows only: seen once, a few or many times, or a class if the clone is expanded.

CASSIGGLAGGEQFF | TGTGCCAGTAGTATTGGTGGCCTAGCGGGAGGGGAGCAGTTCTTC | TRBJ2-1 | 15 | - | TRBD2 | TRBV19
CASGQSSYNSPLHF | TGTGCCAGCGGTCAGAGCTCCTATAATTCACCCCTCCACTTT | TRBJ1-6 | 14 | - | - | TRBV7-8
CASTQQGANTEAFF | TGTGCCAGCACCCAACAGGGGGCTAACACTGAAGCTTTCTTT | TRBJ1-1 | 14 | - | TRBD1 | TRBV25-1
CATSDLQGVADTQYF | TGTGCCACCAGTGATTTGCAAGGGGTCGCAGATACGCAGTATTTT | TRBJ2-3 | 15 | - | - | TRBV24-1
CASSSPREGSGNTIYF | TGTGCCAGCAGTTCCCCCCGGGAGGGCTCTGGAAACACCATATATTTT | TRBJ1-3 | 16 | - | - | TRBV6-5
CASSLIGGSYEQYF | TGTGCCAGCAGCTTAATAGGCGGGAGCTACGAGCAGTACTTC | TRBJ2-7 | 14 | - | TRBD2 | TRBV11-2
CAWSHTVTNYGYTF | TGTGCCTGGAGTCACACAGTTACTAACTATGGCTACACCTTC | TRBJ1-2 | 14 | - | - | TRBV30
CASSLGYNNQPQHF | TGTGCCAGCAGCTTAGGGTACAACAATCAGCCCCAGCATTTT | TRBJ1-5 | 14 | - | - | TRBV7-9
CASSSRVGEQFF | TGTGCCAGTAGTAGCCGGGTGGGTGAGCAGTTCTTC | TRBJ2-1 | 12 | - | - | TRBV19
CATSRDRGQETQYF | TGTGCCACCAGCAGAGACAGGGGGCAGGAGACCCAGTACTTC | TRBJ2-5 | 14 | - | TRBD1 | TRBV15
CASSQDFSGSGIVTEAFF | TGCGCCAGCAGCCAAGACTTCTCAGGGTCTGGTATAGTCACTGAAGCTTTCTTT | TRBJ1-1 | 18 | - | - | TRBV4-3
CASSPGGRGEFF | TGTGCCAGCAGCCCGGGGGGGAGAGGTGAGTTCTTC | TRBJ2-1 | 12 | - | TRBD2 | TRBV3-1/TRBV3-2
CASRPTSPEQYF | TGTGCCAGCCGACCCACTAGTCCCGAGCAGTACTTC | TRBJ2-7 | 12 | once | - | TRBV18
CASSKEKPVSGNYEQYF | TGTGCCAGCAGCAAAGAAAAGCCCGTCTCAGGGAACTACGAGCAGTACTTC | TRBJ2-7 | 17 | - | - | TRBV21-1
CASSLEPALNTEAFF | TGCGCCAGCAGCTTGGAGCCAGCGTTGAACACTGAAGCTTTCTTT | TRBJ1-1 | 15 | - | - | TRBV5-1
CASSLEYSGGSYNEQFF | TGCGCCAGCAGCTTGGAGTACAGCGGGGGCTCCTACAATGAGCAGTTCTTC | TRBJ2-1 | 17 | - | TRBD2 | TRBV5-1
CASSMSGTGGDYGYTF | TGTGCCAGTAGTATGTCTGGGACAGGGGGCGACTATGGCTACACCTTC | TRBJ1-2 | 16 | - | TRBD1 | TRBV19
CAWSIGQGRSLKGYTF | TGTGCCTGGAGTATTGGACAGGGACGAAGCCTAAAGGGCTACACCTTC | TRBJ1-2 | 16 | - | TRBD1 | TRBV30
CASSLRLYTDTQYF | TGTGCCAGCAGCTTACGGCTATACACAGATACGCAGTATTTT | TRBJ2-3 | 14 | - | - | TRBV7-3
CASSQQISDARTDTQYF | TGTGCCAGCAGCCAACAGATTAGCGACGCTCGCACAGATACGCAGTATTTT | TRBJ2-3 | 17 | - | - | TRBV4-2
CASSFPSQGVRETQYF | TGTGCCAGCAGTTTCCCCTCACAGGGGGTCAGGGAGACCCAGTACTTC | TRBJ2-5 | 16 | - | TRBD1 | TRBV28
CASSAGQGNYEQYF | TGCGCCAGCAGCGCGGGACAGGGAAACTACGAGCAGTACTTC | TRBJ2-7 | 14 | - | TRBD1 | TRBV5-1
CASRGISGNTIYF | TGTGCCAGCAGAGGAATTTCTGGAAACACCATATATTTT | TRBJ1-3 | 13 | - | - | TRBV27
CASSRSTDTQYF | TGTGCCAGCAGCCGAAGCACGGATACGCAGTATTTT | TRBJ2-3 | 12 | - | - | TRBV3-1/TRBV3-2
CASSPGQMGYETQYF | TGTGCCAGCAGCCCGGGACAAATGGGATACGAGACCCAGTACTTC | TRBJ2-5 | 15 | - | - | TRBV5-4
CASSSTRTGKYGYTF | TGTGCCAGCAGCTCGACTAGGACAGGGAAGTATGGCTACACCTTC | TRBJ1-2 | 15 | - | TRBD1 | TRBV11-2
CASSAAGPTDTQYF | TGCGCCAGCAGCGCAGCTGGCCCCACAGATACGCAGTATTTT | TRBJ2-3 | 14 | - | - | TRBV5-1
CASSITGKYEQYF | TGTGCCAGCAGCATAACAGGGAAATACGAGCAGTACTTC | TRBJ2-7 | 13 | - | - | TRBV7-9
CASSLGGKANTGELFF | TGTGCCAGCTCCCTAGGGGGCAAGGCGAACACCGGGGAGCTGTTTTTT | TRBJ2-2 | 16 | - | TRBD1 | TRBV18
CASSPNRDSYNEQFF | TGTGCCAGCAGTCCTAACCGGGACAGTTACAATGAGCAGTTCTTC | TRBJ2-1 | 15 | few | TRBD1 | TRBV27
CASLRTGNYGYTF | TGTGCCAGCCTAAGGACAGGGAACTATGGCTACACCTTC | TRBJ1-2 | 13 | - | TRBD1 | TRBV6-5
CASSFVQGAHYEQYF | TGTGCCAGCAGCTTTGTCCAGGGGGCTCACTACGAGCAGTACTTC | TRBJ2-7 | 15 | once | TRBD1 | TRBV5-6
CASSYSMAGGPGETQYF | TGTGCCAGCAGTTACTCCATGGCGGGAGGGCCAGGGGAGACCCAGTACTTC | TRBJ2-5 | 17 | - | TRBD2 | TRBV6-2/TRBV6-3
CASTRGLTEAFF | TGTGCCAGTACTCGAGGTTTAACTGAAGCTTTCTTT | TRBJ1-1 | 12 | few | - | TRBV19
CASSQGNGQGLGANYGYTF | TGCGCCAGCAGCCAAGGGAACGGACAGGGGCTAGGTGCTAACTATGGCTACACCTTC | TRBJ1-2 | 19 | - | TRBD1 | TRBV4-1
CASSLWTANTEAFF | TGCGCCAGCAGCCTTTGGACAGCCAACACTGAAGCTTTCTTT | TRBJ1-1 | 14 | - | - | TRBV4-1
CASSQEGRVPNTEAFF | TGTGCCAGCAGCCAAGAGGGGAGGGTCCCGAACACTGAAGCTTTCTTT | TRBJ1-1 | 16 | - | - | TRBV3-1/TRBV3-2
CASSTKESPGTALNYGYTF | TGTGCCAGCAGCACAAAGGAAAGCCCCGGGACAGCCCTAAACTATGGCTACACCTTC | TRBJ1-2 | 19 | - | - | TRBV21-1
CASRRDRAREQYF | TGCGCCAGCAGACGGGACAGGGCGAGGGAGCAGTACTTC | TRBJ2-7 | 13 | - | TRBD1 | TRBV10-2
CASSSFWEQFF | TGTGCCAGCAGCTCTTTTTGGGAGCAGTTCTTC | TRBJ2-1 | 11 | - | - | TRBV9
CASSLDETVYGYTF | TGTGCCAGCAGCTTAGATGAGACAGTCTATGGCTACACCTTC | TRBJ1-2 | 14 | - | - | TRBV7-9
CARSHVTGTEAFF | TGTGCCCGAAGTCATGTGACGGGGACTGAAGCTTTCTTT | TRBJ1-1 | 13 | - | - | TRBV7-2
CASSGTGRAGELFF | TGTGCCAGCAGTGGGACGGGAAGGGCCGGGGAGCTGTTTTTT | TRBJ2-2 | 14 | - | - | TRBV14
CASSYWPSYGYTF | TGTGCCAGCAGTTACTGGCCTTCCTATGGCTACACCTTC | TRBJ1-2 | 13 | - | - | TRBV6-6
CATQGTSGSREQYF | TGTGCCACTCAGGGGACTAGCGGGAGTCGGGAGCAGTACTTC | TRBJ2-7 | 14 | once | TRBD2 | TRBV24-1
CASSLRQGAGTDTQYF | TGTGCCAGCAGCCTTCGACAGGGGGCTGGCACAGATACGCAGTATTTT | TRBJ2-3 | 16 | - | TRBD1 | TRBV9
CASRKTPYRGTGNTEAFF | TGTGCAAGTCGCAAAACCCCCTACAGGGGGACGGGGAACACTGAAGCTTTCTTT | TRBJ1-1 | 18 | - | - | TRBV12-2
CASSLSGSPLHF | TGTGCCAGCAGCTTGAGCGGTTCACCCCTCCACTTT | TRBJ1-6 | 12 | once | - | TRBV5-4
CASSLGDPRADTQYF | TGTGCCAGCAGCTTAGGGGACCCCCGGGCAGATACGCAGTATTTT | TRBJ2-3 | 15 | - | - | TRBV7-2
CASSYLGRGVAGYTF | TGTGCCAGCAGTTACTTGGGAAGGGGGGTCGCTGGCTACACCTTC | TRBJ1-2 | 15 | - | - | TRBV6-5
CASVAGLGPFNQPQHF | TGTGCTAGTGTCGCGGGGCTGGGCCCCTTCAATCAGCCCCAGCATTTT | TRBJ1-5 | 16 | - | - | TRBV12-5
CASSLGAGFTEAFF | TGTGCCAGCAGCTTAGGTGCAGGGTTTACTGAAGCTTTCTTT | TRBJ1-1 | 14 | - | - | TRBV7-2